One sample yielded the 18 T cell receptor beta chains listed below, sequenced in a study of CD8+CD57+ T cells in acquired aplastic anemia. Genomic DNA templated the TCR beta VDJ and CDR3 profiling. Using its own MiXCR run on the reads, TCRdb lists one record per CDR3 protein. The table records approximately 380,000 distinct CDR3 sequences, 55% to 75% of them present only once. Material: sorted CD4+, CD8+, or CD8+CD57+ T cells (not recorded which) from PBMCs. These receptor sequences come from a human donor in good health, serving as a control.

V usage is TRBV5-1 and J usage is TRBJ2-3; 10 bases are shared with TRBD1. CDR1 and CDR2 (germline): SGHRS, YFSETQ. J was trimmed by 3 bases and V by 0 bases; bases with no gene match: 1. There are 15 residues in the CDR3. This chain's CDR3 is CASSLGGQGTDTQYF. The DNA for the CDR3 is TGCGCCAGCAGCTTGGGGGGACAGGGGACAGATACGCAGTATTTT.

The J gene is TRBJ1-4, the V gene TRBV19; D is unresolved. The CDR3 spans 15 residues. Trimming took off 6 bases at V and 7 bases at J, with 18 bases between the two ends. The germline V gene encodes CDR1 LNHDA and CDR2 SQIVND (reference sequence). In nucleotides, the CDR3 is TGTGCCAGTAGAAGAAGGGCGGCTCAAAGTGAAAAACTGTTTTTT. This codes for CASRRRAAQSEKLFF.

Of note for this clonotype: One end of the junction does not line up with germline, which may come from a read error. V gene TRBV9 combines with J gene TRBJ1-6, with D possibly matching TRBD1 (6 bases). The CDR3 covers 16 residues. Germline V gene sequence: CDR1 SGDLS, CDR2 YYNGEE. In DNA form, the CDR3 reads TGTGCCAGCAGGGTAGGGGGGGCGAGGGGTAATTCACCCCTCCACTTT. Translation: CASRVGGARGNSPLHF.

V and J are TRBV6-6 and TRBJ2-3; a weak D match, TRBD1 (7 bases). Trimming took off 0 bases at V and 10 bases at J, with 23 bases between the two ends. The CDR3 runs to 17 residues. Germline V gene data show CDR1 as MNHNY and CDR2 as SVGAGI (reference sequence). CDR3 residues: CASSYSKGGGGVGAQYF. The CDR3 nucleotides are TGTGCCAGCAGTTACTCGAAAGGGGGCGGCGGGGTAGGAGCGCAGTATTTT.

As to this clonotype: A read error is likely, as this CDR3 ends without the conserved phenylalanine or tryptophan. No DNA is shown, since the ends of the CDR3 on it are uncertain; the CDR3 is the one TCRdb lists. The chain couples TRBV19 to TRBJ2-7; the DNA was not used to check the table's D call, TRBD1. Counting both end residues, the CDR3 totals 16 amino acids. Germline assignment: CDR1 LNHDA and CDR2 SQIVND (reference sequence). The CDR3 sequence is CASSLSSPGQGPTSST.

This clonotype was counted between two and nine times. The rearrangement links TRBV10-3 to TRBJ1-2, with D possibly matching TRBD1 (6 bases). Germline V gene lookup returns CDR1 ENHRY and CDR2 SYGVKD. The CDR3 has 13 residues. V was trimmed by 8 bases and J by 9 bases, leaving 19 bases between them. The CDR3 sequence: CAIAFGGASRYTF. CDR3 bases: TGTGCCATCGCGTTTGGGGGCGCCTCCCGCTACACCTTC.

This clonotype was detected once. The CDR3 does not end in the conserved phenylalanine or tryptophan, so this is likely a read error. Because the CDR3's place on the DNA is in doubt, the DNA is left out and the CDR3 is given as listed by TCRdb. This chain joins TRBV7-2 and TRBJ1-6. The CDR3 numbers 13 amino acids, ends counted. Germline-derived CDR1 and CDR2 are SGHTA and FQGNSA. CDR3 in amino acids: CASSRAHGLWLHL.

The J gene is TRBJ1-6, the V gene TRBV7-9; a possible D gene is TRBD1 (6 bases). CDR1 SEHNR and CDR2 FQNEAQ come from the germline V gene (reference sequence). Trimming took off 1 base at V and 14 bases at J, with 12 bases between the two ends. CDR3 length equals 13 residues. CDR3 amino acids: CASSLGGQGTLHF. In nucleotides, the CDR3 is TGTGCCAGCAGCTTAGGGGGCCAGGGGACCCTCCACTTT.

This clonotype was seen only a few times. The rearrangement joins TRBV7-9 to TRBJ1-6; possible D gene TRBD1, 6 bases. Looked up from germline, CDR1 is SEHNR and CDR2 is FQNEAQ (reference sequence). The CDR3 totals 14 residues. The germline V and J ends were trimmed by 1 base and 10 bases, with 11 bases remaining between them. CDR3 protein: CASSLEGGASPLHF. The CDR3 DNA follows: TGTGCCAGCAGCTTAGAGGGGGGCGCCTCACCCCTCCACTTT.

The CDR3 loop is CASSGWRGRGDTQYF. The CDR3 DNA is TGTGCCAGCAGCGGGTGGAGGGGCAGGGGAGATACGCAGTATTTT. V and J are TRBV5-6 and TRBJ2-3, with D perhaps matching TRBD1 or TRBD2 (6 bases each). CDR3 length equals 15 residues. Trimming stripped 4 bases from V and 5 bases from J, with 17 bases between. Germline-derived CDR1 and CDR2 are SGHDT and YYEEEE.

This clonotype was observed at least ten times. V and J are TRBV11-2 and TRBJ1-3, with D unclear. The CDR3 length is 14 residues. V was clipped by 2 bases and J by 0 bases, with 5 bases between them. Per the germline V gene, CDR1 is SGHAT and CDR2 is FQNNGV. CDR3 nucleotide sequence: TGTGCCAGCAGCTTAATGTTCTCTGGAAACACCATATATTTT. It encodes CASSLMFSGNTIYF.

In the case of this clonotype: At one end, the junction sequence differs from germline, possibly due to a read error. This chain's CDR3 is CASSPTSGGNEQVF. Written as DNA, the CDR3 is TGTGCCAGCAGCCCAACTAGCGGGGGGAATGAGCAGGTCTTC. The chain has TRBV14 and TRBJ2-1; 12 bases line up with TRBD2. CDR1 is SGHDN and CDR2 is FVKESK in the germline V gene. The CDR3 spans 14 residues.

The V and J genes are TRBV10-3 and TRBJ1-4; the D is unclear. Trimming took off 4 bases at V and 4 bases at J, with 10 bases between the two ends. Germline assignment: CDR1 ENHRY and CDR2 SYGVKD. The CDR3 length is 14 residues. CDR3 nucleotides: TGTGCCATCAGTGGAGGCACAGATAATGAAAAACTGTTTTTT. This sequence encodes CAISGGTDNEKLFF.

The CDR3 DNA is TGTGCCAGCAGCTTAGCGGGGGGGCCGGCTGAGCCCTTCCATTTT. It specifies CASSLAGGPAEPFHF. The chain joins TRBV7-9 to TRBJ1-5, with D possibly matching TRBD1 (6 bases). CDR3 size: 15 residues. Germline V gives CDR1 SEHNR, CDR2 FQNEAQ (reference sequence). Trimming took 0 bases from V and 16 from J, leaving 22 bases between them.

The CDR3 is CVSTSSPRARISPLHF. The CDR3 coding sequence is TGCGTCAGTACCAGTAGTCCCCGGGCCCGCATATCACCCCTCCACTTT. The chain uses TRBV10-1 and TRBJ1-6; the D is unclear. The V gene's germline CDR1 is WNHNN and CDR2 SYGVQD (reference sequence). This CDR3 comprises 16 residues.

Comments on this clonotype: A junction end diverges from the germline sequence, so it may reflect a read error. The chain couples TRBV5-1 to TRBJ2-7, with D possibly being TRBD1 (5 bases). The J call may be incorrect, as the DNA end agrees better with TRBJ2-5. The germline V gene encodes CDR1 SGHRS and CDR2 YFSETQ. This CDR3 is built from 13 residues. CDR3 residues: CASSIQDQETQYF. The CDR3 DNA sequence: TGCGCTAGCAGCATACAGGACCAAGAGACCCAGTACTTC.

The chain uses TRBV9 and TRBJ1-1; 10 bases are a match to TRBD1. The germline V gene has CDR1 SGDLS and CDR2 YYNGEE. Trimming took 0 bases from V and 6 from J; bases not matched to a gene: 14. This CDR3 region has 18 residues. This chain's CDR3 is CASSVDGQGVFVLAEAFF. The CDR3 DNA sequence: TGTGCCAGCAGCGTAGACGGACAGGGGGTTTTCGTTTTGGCTGAAGCTTTCTTT.

V gene TRBV5-1 combines with J gene TRBJ1-2; 7 positions agree with TRBD1. CDR1 is SGHRS, CDR2 YFSETQ, per germline. The V gene end was trimmed by 0 bases and the J gene end by 7 bases; junction bases not matched to a gene: 6. The CDR3 length is 14 residues. The DNA for the CDR3 is TGCGCCAGCAGCTTGGAACTCAGGGGGACTGGCTACACCTTC. Translating gives CASSLELRGTGYTF.